This T cell receptor beta chain stems from a study of untreated major depressive disorder. General study results and limits: Private clones made up every subject's top five TRBV05-01 clones.

Germline CDR1 MGHDK, CDR2 SYGVNS. This CDR3 comprises 11 residues. V lost 5 bases and J 6 bases, leaving 6 bases between the germline ends. In regard to this clone: No antigen is known for it.

The data were produced by immunoSEQ multiplex PCR, yet TCRdb's version contains in-frame clones alone and is incomplete. The sample contains over 20,000 clones, approximately 95% of which appear only once. The clonotype was recovered from a man between 25 and 39 years old in good health. The chain links TRBV25-1 to TRBJ2-3, with D possibly being TRBD1 (6 bases). The sample comprised CD4+ T cells from PBMCs. This CDR3 reads CASSQGDTQYF. The CDR3 coding sequence is TGTGCCAGCAGTCAGGGGGATACGCAGTATTTT.